This T cell receptor beta chain was captured by sequencing in a study of regulatory T cells in long-lasting Graves disease. The CDR3 consists of 15 residues. Trimming at V came to 6 bases and at J to 3 bases, leaving 9 bases not matched to a gene. Germline values: CDR1 ENHRY, CDR2 SYGVKD. This clonotype was seen a few times. Antigen unknown. Time point given: newly diagnosed GD, antithyroid drugs for less than 3 months. TCR sequences were obtained from RNA taken from PBMCs. Study-wide findings and caveats: Persistent disease samples used TRBV28, TRBJ1-2 and TRBJ2-5 preferentially.

Sequencing libraries for TCR beta were prepared with iRepertoire HTBI primers and Arm-PCR of CDR3 regions. A single record per CDR3 protein comes from TCRdb applying MiXCR to the multiplex PCR reads. The table lists around 500,000 distinct CDR3 sequences, about 15% of them singletons. The same sample was also used in a study of T cells in Graves' hyperthyroidism and ophthalmopathy.

The sample in question was peripheral blood mononuclear cells (PBMCs), obtained at new diagnosis, from a patient treated with antithyroid drugs. The sequence was collected from a middle-aged woman with Graves disease. The rearrangement uses TRBV10-3 and TRBJ2-7; TRBD1 agrees at 9 bases. The CDR3 sequence: CAISAGTGIIYEQYF. For the CDR3, the DNA is TGTGCCATCAGCGCCGGGACAGGGATAATCTACGAGCAGTACTTC.